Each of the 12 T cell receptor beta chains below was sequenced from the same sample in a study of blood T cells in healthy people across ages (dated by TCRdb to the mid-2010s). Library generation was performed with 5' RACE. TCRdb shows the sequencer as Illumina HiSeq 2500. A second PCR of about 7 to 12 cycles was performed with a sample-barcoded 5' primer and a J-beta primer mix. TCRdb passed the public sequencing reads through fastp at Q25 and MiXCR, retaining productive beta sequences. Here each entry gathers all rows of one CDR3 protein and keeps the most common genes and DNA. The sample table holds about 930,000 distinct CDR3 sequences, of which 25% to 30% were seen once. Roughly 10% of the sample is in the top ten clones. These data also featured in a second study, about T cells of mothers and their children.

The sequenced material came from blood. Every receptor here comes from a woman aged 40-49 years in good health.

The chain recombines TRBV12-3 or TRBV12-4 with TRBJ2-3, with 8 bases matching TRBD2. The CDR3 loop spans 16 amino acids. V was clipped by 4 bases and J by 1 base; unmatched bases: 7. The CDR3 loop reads CASSYYGGEGTDTQYF. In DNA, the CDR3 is TGTGCCAGCAGTTATTACGGGGGGGAGGGCACAGATACGCAGTATTTT.

CDR3 loop: CASSLAIGGTDTQYF. In DNA form, the CDR3 reads TGCGCCAGCAGCTTGGCCATTGGGGGCACAGATACGCAGTATTTT. The rearrangement links TRBV5-1 to TRBJ2-3; D not certain. CDR1 is SGHRS and CDR2 is YFSETQ in the germline V gene. This CDR3 has 15 residues. V lost 0 bases and J 1 base, leaving 9 bases between the germline ends.

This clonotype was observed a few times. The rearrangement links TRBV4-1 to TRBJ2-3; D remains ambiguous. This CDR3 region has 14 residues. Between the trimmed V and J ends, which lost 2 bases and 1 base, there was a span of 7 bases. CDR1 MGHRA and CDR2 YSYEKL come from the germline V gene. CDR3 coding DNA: TGCGCCAGCAGCCAAAACACAGGCACAGATACGCAGTATTTT. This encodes CASSQNTGTDTQYF.

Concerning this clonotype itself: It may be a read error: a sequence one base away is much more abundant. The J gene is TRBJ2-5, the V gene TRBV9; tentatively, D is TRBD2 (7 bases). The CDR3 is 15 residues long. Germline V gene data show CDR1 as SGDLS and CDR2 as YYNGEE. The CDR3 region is CASSEEGGAGETQDF. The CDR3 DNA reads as TGTGCCAGCAGCGAAGAGGGGGGGGCGGGAGAGACCCAGGACTTC.

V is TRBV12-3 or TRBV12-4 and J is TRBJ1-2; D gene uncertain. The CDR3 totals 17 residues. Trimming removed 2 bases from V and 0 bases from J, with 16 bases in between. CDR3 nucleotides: TGTGCCAGCAGTTTAATTTTACTTCTGGGATCTAACTATGGCTACACCTTC. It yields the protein CASSLILLLGSNYGYTF.

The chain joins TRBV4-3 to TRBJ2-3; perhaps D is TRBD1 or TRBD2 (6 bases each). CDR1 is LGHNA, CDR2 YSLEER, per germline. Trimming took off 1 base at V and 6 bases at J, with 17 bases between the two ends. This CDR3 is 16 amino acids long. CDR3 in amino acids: CASSQGRGTGADTQYF. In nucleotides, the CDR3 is TGCGCCAGCAGCCAAGGGAGGGGGACGGGGGCCGATACGCAGTATTTT.

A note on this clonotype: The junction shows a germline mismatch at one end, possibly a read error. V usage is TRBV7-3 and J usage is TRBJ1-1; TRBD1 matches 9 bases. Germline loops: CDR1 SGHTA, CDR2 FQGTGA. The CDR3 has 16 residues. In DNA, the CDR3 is TGTGCCGGCAGCTTAATCGCGGACAGGGGTGGCACTGAAGCTTTCTTT. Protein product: CAGSLIADRGGTEAFF.

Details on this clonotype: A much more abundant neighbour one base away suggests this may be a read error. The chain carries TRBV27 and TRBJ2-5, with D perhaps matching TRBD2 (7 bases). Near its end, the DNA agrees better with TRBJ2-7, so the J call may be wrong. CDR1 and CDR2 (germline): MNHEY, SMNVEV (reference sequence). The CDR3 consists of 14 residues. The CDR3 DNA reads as TGTGCCAACACTCTACAAGGGGGGGGGCACGAGCAGTACTTC. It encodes CANTLQGGGHEQYF.

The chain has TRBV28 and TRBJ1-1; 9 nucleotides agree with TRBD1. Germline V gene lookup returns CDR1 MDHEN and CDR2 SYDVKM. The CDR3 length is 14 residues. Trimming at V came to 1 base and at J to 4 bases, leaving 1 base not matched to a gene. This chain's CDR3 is CASSLLTGGTEAFF. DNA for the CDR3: TGTGCCAGCAGTTTATTGACAGGGGGCACTGAAGCTTTCTTT.

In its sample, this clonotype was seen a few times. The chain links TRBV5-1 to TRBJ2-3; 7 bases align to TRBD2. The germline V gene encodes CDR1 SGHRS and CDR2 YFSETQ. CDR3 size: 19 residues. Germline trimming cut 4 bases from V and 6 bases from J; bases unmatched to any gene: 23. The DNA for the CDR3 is TGCGCCAGCAGCGTGGCCCCCCCCGATGGACTAGGGGTTTTTGATACGCAGTATTTT. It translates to CASSVAPPDGLGVFDTQYF. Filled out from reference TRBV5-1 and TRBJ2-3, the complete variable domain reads KAGVTQTPRYLIKTRGQQVTLSCSPISGHRSVSWYQQTPGQGLQFLFEYFSETQRNKGNFPGRFSGRQFSNSRSEMNVSTLELGDSALYLCASSVAPPDGLGVFDTQYFGPGTRLTVL.

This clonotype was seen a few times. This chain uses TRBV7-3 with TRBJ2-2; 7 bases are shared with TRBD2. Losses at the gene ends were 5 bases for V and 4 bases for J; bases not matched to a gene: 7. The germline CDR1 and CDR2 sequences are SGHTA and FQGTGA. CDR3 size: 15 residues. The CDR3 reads CASSPGEGITGELFF. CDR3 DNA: TGTGCCAGCAGCCCGGGGGAGGGAATCACCGGGGAGCTGTTTTTT.

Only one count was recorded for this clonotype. The CDR3 reads CASSLEGGLSTDTQYF. As DNA, the CDR3 is TGTGCCAGCAGCTTAGAAGGGGGGCTGAGCACAGATACGCAGTATTTT. This chain joins TRBV7-2 and TRBJ2-3, with D perhaps assigned TRBD1 or TRBD2 (6 bases each). The CDR3 sequence is 16 residues long. V lost 1 base, J lost 0 bases, and 11 bases lay in between. CDR1 is SGHTA, CDR2 FQGNSA, per germline.